The clone carrying this T cell receptor (beta chain) was recorded a few times. PCR amplification relied on 60 Vbeta primers (plus 13 Jbeta primers). Assay: immunoSEQ multiplex PCR; the TCRdb copy retains only in-frame clones and omits some. This table holds about 190,000 clones, approximately 70% found once. CDR1 is SGDLS and CDR2 is YYNGEE in the germline V gene. V shed 0 bases, J shed 8 bases, and the junction held 8 bases outside the gene matches. The CDR3 is 16 amino acids. These data come from a study of cytomegalovirus exposure and HLA in healthy donors. This receptor was obtained from a woman in her twenties or thirties in good health and CMV-seropositive. The chain uses TRBV9 and TRBJ1-2; 12 positions agree with TRBD1. Sequencing used PBMCs. The CDR3 coding sequence is TGTGCCAGCAGCGTAGGGGACCGGGACAGGGGGCCGGGCTACACCTTC. Protein: CASSVGDRDRGPGYTF.